This entry concerns a single T cell receptor (beta chain). This clone's antigen is unknown. No base quality information exists; no much larger clone differs at one position. Libraries were constructed by the immunoSEQ multiplex PCR assay. For the multiplex PCR, a mixture combining 60 forward primers for TCR Vbeta segments and 13 reverse primers for TCR Jbeta segments was used. Amplification of the CDR3 region of rearranged TCR beta genes was performed with a multiplex PCR assay on genomic DNA. The amplified TCR beta libraries were sequenced on the Illumina HiSeq System as 87-base-pair reads. Per the source publication's procedure: Across the 700 or so repertoires, a later analysis counted roughly 84 million unique TCR beta chains, around 11 million of which were shared by at least two donors. Raw reads were error-corrected and collapsed into unique sequences by a nearest-neighbor algorithm in which closely related sequences were merged to remove PCR and sequencing errors. Alignment of CDR3 sequences to IMGT reference sequences was used to assign V, D and J gene segments. For a sequence to be retained, a match of at least six nucleotides to both a V gene segment and a J gene segment was required. A rearrangement was called productive if the CDR3 had no stop codons and remained in frame with V and J, and every other rearrangement was called non-productive. CDR3 was defined by IMGT convention, running from the second conserved V-encoded cysteine to the conserved J-encoded phenylalanine. The earlier analysis of 550 to 650 of the donors excluded any sequence lacking an unambiguous match to a single V gene segment. In an earlier analysis of a few hundred of the donors, V segments were called functional above 56.7% productive rearrangements and were called segregating when the between-donor standard deviation exceeded 5%. A statistical classification framework was built for diagnosing cytomegalovirus status from the catalog of TCR beta chain sequences. V and J gene assignment, in a later analysis, came from comparing TCR nucleotide sequences with IMGT/GENE-DB human TR gene sequences. The TCRdist pipeline was used in a later analysis to assign CDR3 sequences and most-parsimonious VDJ recombination scenarios. A later analysis defined each TCR beta chain by its CDR3 amino acid sequence plus V-gene family, and excluded reads lacking a unique V-gene family. In a later analysis, fewer than 600 highly shared, low-generation-probability nucleotide sequences were removed to address suspected cross-contamination and a sequencing artifact. In a later analysis, a clonal expansion index for each public chain was calculated from normalized within-repertoire ranks of inferred template counts. Generation probabilities in a later analysis came from a VDJ recombination model fitted to out-of-frame rearrangements, and those results were checked against IGoR. In a later analysis, hypergeometric tests were used to score TCR-TCR, TCR-HLA and TCR-CMV co-occurrence, with a repertoire-size bias correction applied to TCR pairs. In a later analysis, false discovery rates were estimated by permuting HLA or CMV assignments 20 times. In a later analysis, co-occurring TCRs were grouped with DBSCAN, and TCRdist sequence similarity was added when clustering was performed within HLA-allele-positive subsets. Repertoires with fewer than 30,000 or more than 120,000 public chains, plus five repertoires with anomalous nucleotide sharing, were excluded from co-occurrence clustering. TCRdb carries this immuneACCESS record with in-frame sequences only. Its versions omit some clonotypes, under half of them owing to an unresolved V gene in the studies checked, with the rest unexplained. The V and J calls and clone size are taken from that table; D and trimming were inferred from the DNA. The sample includes about 180,000 clones, with 77% observed a single time. 3.7% of the sample comes from the top ten.

In total, fewer than 750 healthy bone marrow donors made up the cohort. All cohort members were sampled while nominally healthy, although unrecorded immune exposures were likely present. The donor tested CMV seropositive, placing the donor among the 289 seropositive members of the cohort. Every donor gave a peripheral blood sample, and the peripheral blood mononuclear cells from that sample were used for TCR beta sequencing. The Qiagen DNeasy Blood Extraction Kit was used to extract genomic DNA from the blood cell samples. The source of the sample is a study of cytomegalovirus exposure and HLA in healthy donors (dated by TCRdb to the late 2010s). Regarding the complete study: According to an earlier analysis of 587 of the donors, roughly 180 million T cells yielded 90 million to 130 million unique TCR beta sequences and 276 Gb of sequence data. An early release that covered 500 to 800 HLA-typed donors contained approximately 300 gigabases of sequencing data and about 93 million unique TCR sequences. Of the 350 to 400 genotyped donors, about 84% fell in the genetic ancestry cluster associated with self-reported Caucasian donors. The study was designed to test whether signatures of past pathogen exposure could be identified by cataloging public T cell receptors. The T cell repertoires of 550 to 850 subjects were profiled by immunosequencing and related to cytomegalovirus serostatus. Besides the first cohort of 550 to 750 subjects, a separate validation cohort made up of roughly 130 different subjects was used. High-throughput TCR immunosequencing, statistical association of individual TCRs with disease status, and machine learning were combined to predict cytomegalovirus infection status. A later analysis re-examined previously published TCR beta repertoires from 500 to 700 donors and added high-resolution HLA genotyping to investigate patterns of TCR occurrence. Rather than using new phenotypic data, the later analysis identified candidate immune exposures from TCR beta sequences and from how often those sequences occurred across donors. In an earlier analysis of around 540 of the donors, high-throughput TCR beta sequencing was used to judge whether each TCR beta V gene segment behaved as functional or pseudogenic. Donor age, sex, ethnicity and CMV serostatus were collected together with the repertoire data. Genome-wide SNP genotypes for about three fifths of the 666 donors were used in a later genetic analysis, which treated that subset as a discovery cohort. Every discovery cohort repertoire had been produced on one sequencing platform. HLA typing covered class I and class II loci at four-digit resolution. The number of donors typed differed by locus, with about 629-640 for A, B, C, DRB1 and DQB1, around 520 for DQA1, 600 to 610 for DPA1, and under 490 for DPB1. Several DR-DQ haplotypes were handled as single units for association and clustering because linkage in the cohort was strong. Across approximately 400 genotyped donors of the cohort, an average of about 200,000 unique TCR beta nucleotide sequences per donor were sequenced, and roughly 17% of those sequences were non-productive. Paper-wide results and their limitations: Most TCR sequences were seen in very few donors, while some public TCRs were found in many individuals. Presence/absence analyses assumed roughly uniform sequencing depth across donors, an assumption that may not hold. A later analysis reported that several top co-occurrence clusters appeared linked to parvovirus B19, influenza, CMV and Epstein-Barr virus. In vitro tests confirmed that a few of the cytomegalovirus-associated TCR beta chains recognize cytomegalovirus antigens. Most CMV-associated TCR beta chains appeared to be HLA-restricted in a later analysis, and the HLA associations seemed to be driven largely by CMV exposure. Approximately 16 rarely observed V segments, including chromosome 9 orphons, were excluded from the earlier analysis of some 590 of the donors because counts were too low. Because HLA typing was unavailable for some donors at each locus, only the typed subset was used in association tests. Specific HLA alleles were associated with 15,000 to 20,000 TCR beta sequences at a false discovery rate of 0.05 in a later analysis. A cluster of highly shared sequence variants was judged likely to represent a technical artifact of the sequencing pipeline. According to a later analysis, TCR association rates differed among HLA loci, with DRB1 alleles showing the most associated TCRs and HLA-C alleles showing the fewest. A later genetic analysis associated a missense DCLRE1C variant with V-gene and J-gene trimming of TCR beta chains, and an independent cohort replicated the association. The only immune exposure information available for the cohort was CMV serostatus. In this cohort, only TCR beta chains were sequenced, and detectable features were limited by the absence of alpha or paired-chain data. Linkage disequilibrium might explain the correlated functional status among segregating V segments, but an unknown experimental factor could not be excluded. In both the original and validation cohorts, the classifier was reported to diagnose cytomegalovirus status with high specificity and sensitivity. A further reported finding was that TCR beta sequences accurately predicted the HLA-A and HLA-B alleles for most subjects in the first cohort. In an earlier analysis of some 500 of the donors, most TCR beta V segments were observed in productive rearrangements about 87% or about 30% of the time, broadly matching IMGT annotations. According to a later genetic analysis, donors in an Asian-associated ancestry cluster had fewer N-insertions in productive TCRs than the approximately 700-donor mean. According to the authors, the approach could potentially be generalized to other disease states and immunological phenotypes. When HLA alleles, especially DR and DQ, strongly co-occurred, attributing TCR associations to individual alleles was difficult. The study gave a list of 150 to 200 TCR beta chains associated with cytomegalovirus. Some IMGT-functional V segments, including TRBV6-2 and TRBV6-3, could not be told apart with the 87-base-pair reads, so those segments were excluded. Compared with equally common non-associated chains, HLA-associated TCR beta chains in a later analysis were more clonally expanded and had lower generation probabilities.

V is pared back by 0 bases and J by 0 bases, with 4 bases lying between the germline termini. From its cysteine to its phenylalanine, the CDR3 spans 14 amino acids. Only CDR3 DNA remains: 42 bases, in frame from the first base. CDR1 and CDR2, looked up from the germline V gene, are SGHRS and YFSETQ. Sequencing was performed on PBMCs. This sequence uses TRBV5-1 and TRBJ2-1, with the D gene not confidently named. This receptor was obtained from a woman aged 60-75 years in good health and CMV-seropositive. Here is the DNA: TGCGCCAGCAGCTTGGCGGGCTCCTACAATGAGCAGTTCTTC. It is translated as CASSLAGSYNEQFF. Full variable domain (CDR3 extended with the reference TRBV5-1 and TRBJ2-1 proteins): KAGVTQTPRYLIKTRGQQVTLSCSPISGHRSVSWYQQTPGQGLQFLFEYFSETQRNKGNFPGRFSGRQFSNSRSEMNVSTLELGDSALYLCASSLAGSYNEQFFGPGTRLTVL.